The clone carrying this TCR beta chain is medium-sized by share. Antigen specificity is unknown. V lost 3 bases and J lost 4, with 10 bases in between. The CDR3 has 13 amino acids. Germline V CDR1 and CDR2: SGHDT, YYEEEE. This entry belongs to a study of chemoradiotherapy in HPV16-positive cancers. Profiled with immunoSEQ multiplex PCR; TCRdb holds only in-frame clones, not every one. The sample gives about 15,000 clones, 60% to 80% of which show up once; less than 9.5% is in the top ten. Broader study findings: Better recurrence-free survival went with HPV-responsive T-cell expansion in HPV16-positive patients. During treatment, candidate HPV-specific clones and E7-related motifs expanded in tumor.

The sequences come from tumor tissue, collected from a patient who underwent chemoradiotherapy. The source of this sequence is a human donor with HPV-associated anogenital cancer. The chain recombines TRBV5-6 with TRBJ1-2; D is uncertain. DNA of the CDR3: TGTGCCAGCAGCTCGCAGGCTAGCTATGGCTACACCTTC. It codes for CASSSQASYGYTF.